The next 9 T cell receptor beta chains were all read from a single sample in a study of cytomegalovirus exposure and HLA in healthy donors. With 60 Vbeta and 13 Jbeta primers, the PCR was carried out. Data came from immunoSEQ multiplex PCR; TCRdb stores just in-frame clones and leaves some out. Seen here are 98,000 or so clones, more than 75% observed once, and the top ten hold about 5.7%. The sample comprised PBMCs. These receptor sequences come from a woman aged 18-29 years in good health and CMV-seropositive.

The chain is built from TRBV10-3 and TRBJ2-2; the match to TRBD2 covers 7 bases. V gave up 11 bases and J gave up 3 bases; unmatched junction bases: 3. CDR3 size: 12 residues. The germline V gene encodes CDR1 ENHRY and CDR2 SYGVKD. CDR3 sequence reads: CAATSDTGELFF. CDR3 coding DNA: TGTGCCGCCACTAGCGACACCGGGGAGCTGTTTTTT.

This rearrangement joins TRBV11-3 to TRBJ2-5, with 12 nucleotides matching TRBD1. V gave up 0 bases and J gave up 5 bases; unmatched junction bases: 7. This CDR3 region has 17 residues. Looked up from germline, CDR1 is SGHNT and CDR2 is YENEEA. The CDR3 protein is CASSLDSGTGGGETQYF. The DNA of the CDR3 is TGTGCCAGCAGCTTAGATTCCGGGACAGGGGGCGGGGAGACCCAGTACTTC.

The chain has TRBV11-3 and TRBJ1-1, with 8 bases identical to TRBD1. The CDR3 has 15 residues. J gave up 1 base and V 6 bases, and 7 bases lay outside the gene matches. Looked up from germline, CDR1 is SGHNT and CDR2 is YENEEA. Here the CDR3 DNA reads TGTGCCAGCAGGGGTCCAGGGGGCTGGAACACTGAAGCTTTCTTT. Its protein product is CASRGPGGWNTEAFF.

The V call is TRBV14, the J call TRBJ2-1; a weak D match, TRBD2 (5 bases). Germline values: CDR1 SGHDN, CDR2 FVKESK. Trimming took 5 bases from V and 6 from J, leaving 8 bases between them. This CDR3 region has 12 residues. This chain's CDR3 is CASSDYSNEQFF. The CDR3 DNA reads as TGTGCCAGCAGCGACTATAGCAATGAGCAGTTCTTC.

J is TRBJ1-2 and V is TRBV2; TRBD1 matches 9 bases. The CDR3 sequence is 12 residues long. From germline, CDR1 is SNHLY and CDR2 FYNNEI. V was pared by 6 bases and J by 7 bases, with 3 bases of the junction left unmatched. This CDR3 reads CASRGQGSGYTF. CDR3 coding DNA: TGTGCCAGCAGGGGACAGGGATCTGGCTACACCTTC.

The table lists this clone with a count of one. The chain combines TRBV5-1 with TRBJ2-5; weak D call: TRBD2 (6 bases). From germline, CDR1 is SGHRS and CDR2 YFSETQ. The CDR3 has 19 residues. The germline V and J ends were trimmed by 0 bases and 1 base, with 22 bases remaining between them. CDR3 loop: CASSLAGEEEPPSQETQYF. In DNA form, the CDR3 reads TGCGCCAGCAGCTTGGCCGGGGAGGAGGAACCGCCCAGCCAAGAGACCCAGTACTTC.

The V gene is TRBV11-3, the J gene TRBJ2-1; possibly TRBD1 for D (5 bases). The CDR3 is 15 amino acids. Germline CDR1 is SGHNT and CDR2 is YENEEA. V lost 4 bases, J lost 3 bases, and 13 bases lay in between. The DNA for the CDR3 is TGTGCCAGCAGCTCAGGGATGGGCGACTACAATGAGCAGTTCTTC. This encodes CASSSGMGDYNEQFF.

This clone has a single count. V and J are TRBV7-6 and TRBJ1-1, with TRBD1 as a possible D gene (5 bases). Trimming left V 4 bases short and J 1 base short, with 7 bases between. The CDR3 runs to 13 residues. The germline CDR1 and CDR2 sequences are SGHVS and FNYEAQ. In DNA form, the CDR3 reads TGTGCCAGCAGCTCACAGGCGAACACTGAAGCTTTCTTT. This translates into CASSSQANTEAFF.

The J gene is TRBJ2-7, the V gene TRBV5-1; TRBD2 is a possible D gene (5 bases). With 1 base removed from V and 2 bases from J, the gap between germline ends came to 13 bases. Germline CDR1 is SGHRS and CDR2 is YFSETQ. CDR3 length: 15 amino acids. CDR3: CASSLLGKGAYEQYF. CDR3 bases: TGCGCCAGCAGCTTGCTCGGGAAAGGAGCCTACGAGCAGTACTTC.